Below, 25 T cell receptor beta chains from the same sample are listed, as sequenced in a study of T cell responses to AZD1222 COVID-19 vaccine. TCRdb's table, derived via immunoSEQ multiplex PCR, lists solely in-frame clones and lacks some. This table has 120,000 or so clones, about 93% appearing once. Source: peripheral blood, taken 28 days after the second AZD1222 dose. The receptors were sampled from an adult who received the AZD1222 COVID-19 vaccine.

V and J are TRBV12-3 or TRBV12-4 and TRBJ2-1, with D tentatively TRBD1 (5 bases). The CDR3 is 13 amino acids. The germline V and J ends were trimmed by 5 bases and 7 bases, with 12 bases remaining between them. DNA for the CDR3: TGTGCCAGCAGTAGGGGTTTTATGAATGAGCAGTTCTTC. Translated, it gives CASSRGFMNEQFF.

This rearrangement joins TRBV10-3 to TRBJ2-7; 10 bases fit TRBD1. This CDR3 region has 14 residues. CDR1 is ENHRY, CDR2 SYGVKD, per germline. The junction had 2 bases not matched to a gene; V was cut back by 2 bases and J by 4 bases. Written as DNA, the CDR3 is TGTGCCATCAGTGAGGGGACAGGGGTATACGAGCAGTACTTC. Translated, it gives CAISEGTGVYEQYF.

The chain is built from TRBV9 and TRBJ2-2; D is possibly TRBD1 or TRBD2 (6 bases each). The CDR3 is 16 residues long. Per germline, CDR1 SGDLS and CDR2 YYNGEE. The ends were cut back, 0 bases at V and 3 bases at J, with 12 bases in the middle. This chain's CDR3 is CASSVATGADTGELFF. The CDR3 DNA is TGTGCCAGCAGCGTAGCTACGGGGGCCGACACCGGGGAGCTGTTTTTT.

The chain has TRBV4-3 and TRBJ1-5, with no clear D. Trimming cost V 0 bases and J 4 bases, with 10 bases left between them. The CDR3 contains 15 residues. The germline V gene encodes CDR1 LGHNA and CDR2 YSLEER. The CDR3 is CASSQERELNQPQHF. CDR3 nucleotide sequence: TGCGCCAGCAGCCAAGAAAGGGAGTTAAATCAGCCCCAGCATTTT.

This clone occurred once. V usage is TRBV6-5 and J usage is TRBJ2-5; TRBD2 might be the D (7 bases). Germline CDR1 reads MNHEY; CDR2 reads SVGAGI. The CDR3 is 13 residues long. The ends were cut back, 8 bases at V and 11 bases at J, with 21 bases in the middle. CDR3 in amino acids: CASARGHGFQQYF. CDR3 nucleotides: TGTGCCAGCGCGCGGGGGCATGGTTTCCAGCAGTACTTC.

The chain links TRBV6-1 to TRBJ1-5, with D hard to call. Per germline, CDR1 MNHNS and CDR2 SASEGT. CDR3 size: 15 residues. V was clipped by 3 bases and J by 1 base, with 10 bases between them. The CDR3 DNA reads TGTGCCAGCAGTGAGGGTCGGCGCAGCAATCAGCCCCAGCATTTT. Its protein is CASSEGRRSNQPQHF.

The DNA of the CDR3 is TGTGCCAGCAGCAACCAGGGGGCAGGAAATCAGCCCCAGCATTTT. Encoded protein: CASSNQGAGNQPQHF. The chain links TRBV7-9 to TRBJ1-5, with 8 positions matching TRBD1. The CDR3 has 15 residues. The ends lost 5 bases at V and 4 bases at J; junction bases unmatched: 7. Per the germline V gene, CDR1 is SEHNR and CDR2 is FQNEAQ (reference sequence).

V is TRBV11-3 and J is TRBJ2-7; TRBD1 matches at 8 bases. The CDR3 extends over 14 amino acids. Germline CDR1 reads SGHNT; CDR2 reads YENEEA. Unmatched junction bases numbered 4, after V lost 5 bases and J lost 1 base. The CDR3 sequence is CASSPYRGSYEQYF. The CDR3 coding sequence is TGTGCCAGCAGCCCATACAGGGGGTCCTACGAGCAGTACTTC.

This clone came up once. V gene TRBV9 combines with J gene TRBJ1-2; D is perhaps TRBD1 (6 bases). CDR3 length: 14 amino acids. In germline, CDR1 is SGDLS, CDR2 YYNGEE. V was shortened by 3 bases and J by 1 base, with 10 bases between the two germline ends. As DNA, the CDR3 is TGTGCCAGCAGCGGGACCAGGGGTAACTATGGCTACACCTTC. Translating gives CASSGTRGNYGYTF.

The chain couples TRBV2 to TRBJ2-7, with 11 bases identical to TRBD2. This CDR3 contains 15 residues. V dropped 6 bases and J dropped 2; count of bases not matched to a gene: 6. Germline-derived CDR1 and CDR2 are SNHLY and FYNNEI. In DNA, the CDR3 is TGTGCCAGCAGCCAAACTAGCGGGAGAACCTACGAGCAGTACTTC. Translating it yields CASSQTSGRTYEQYF.

V usage is TRBV12-3 or TRBV12-4 and J usage is TRBJ2-7; D call uncertain. This CDR3 spans 11 amino acids. Trimming stripped 5 bases from V and 6 bases from J, with 8 bases between. In DNA form, the CDR3 reads TGTGCCAGCAGTCTTCTGGGCGAGCAGTACTTC. Its translation is CASSLLGEQYF.

The genes are TRBV7-8 and TRBJ1-5; D not resolved. Trimming left V 5 bases short and J 8 bases short, with 13 bases between. The CDR3 runs to 13 residues. CDR1 SGHVS and CDR2 FQNEAQ come from the germline V gene. The chain's CDR3 is CASSRRPTEPQHF. The CDR3 bases are TGTGCCAGCAGCCGGCGACCAACGGAGCCCCAGCATTTT.

The genes are TRBV4-1 and TRBJ1-2; perhaps TRBD1 as D (6 bases). Trimming removed 4 bases at V and 7 bases at J, with 25 bases between. This CDR3 region has 17 residues. Per the germline V gene, CDR1 is MGHRA and CDR2 is YSYEKL. The CDR3 loop is CASSREGSGATLGGYTF. CDR3 coding DNA: TGCGCCAGCAGCCGCGAAGGGTCAGGGGCCACTTTAGGTGGCTACACCTTC.

This rearrangement joins TRBV29-1 to TRBJ1-5; the match to TRBD1 covers 12 bases. V lost 6 bases and J lost 4; bases outside the gene matches: 7. CDR1 and CDR2 from the germline V gene are SQVTM and ANQGSEA. The length of the CDR3 is 15 residues. As DNA, the CDR3 is TGCAGCGTGGGGACAGGGGGCGCGGGGAATCAGCCCCAGCATTTT. The encoded protein is CSVGTGGAGNQPQHF.

The chain has TRBV7-2 and TRBJ1-1; no reliable D call. Germline V gene data show CDR1 as SGHTA and CDR2 as FQGNSA. Between the trimmed V and J ends, which lost 2 bases and 2 bases, there was a span of 6 bases. This CDR3 region has 13 residues. As DNA, the CDR3 is TGTGCCAGCAGCTTAATCAGAAACACTGAAGCTTTCTTT. Amino acids: CASSLIRNTEAFF.

V usage is TRBV19 and J usage is TRBJ1-1, with D maybe TRBD1 (6 bases). CDR1 is LNHDA, CDR2 SQIVND, per germline (reference sequence). The CDR3 covers 15 residues. Trimming cost V 5 bases and J 1 base, with 14 bases left between them. CDR3 loop: CASSPRGGRNTEAFF. For the CDR3, the DNA is TGTGCCAGTAGTCCCCGGGGGGGCAGGAACACTGAAGCTTTCTTT.

V and J are TRBV27 and TRBJ1-1; D might be TRBD1 (6 bases). V was cut by 2 bases and J by 5 bases, with 18 bases left in between. This CDR3 is built from 16 residues. CDR1 and CDR2 from the germline V gene are MNHEY and SMNVEV (reference sequence). The DNA for the CDR3 is TGTGCCAGCAGTTTAAAGGGGGGTTCCATAGGGACTGAAGCTTTCTTT. Amino acids: CASSLKGGSIGTEAFF.

This chain links TRBV4-3 with TRBJ1-2; TRBD1 is a possible D gene (6 bases). Germline assignment: CDR1 LGHNA and CDR2 YSLEER. The CDR3 covers 16 residues. The V end was cut by 3 bases, the J end by 7 bases, with 21 bases between. In nucleotides, the CDR3 is TGCGCCAGCAGCCAGGGGGGCGGGGTCGTCGGTGTTGGCTACACCTTC. This translates into CASSQGGGVVGVGYTF.

This clone was picked up one time. This chain uses TRBV11-2 with TRBJ2-7; 7 bases fit TRBD1. This CDR3 is built from 13 residues. V trimming: 2 bases; J trimming: 3 bases; junction bases outside the gene matches: 1. Germline assignment: CDR1 SGHAT and CDR2 FQNNGV. The CDR3 DNA sequence: TGTGCCAGCAGCTTAAGGGGGCACTACGAGCAGTACTTC. Protein product: CASSLRGHYEQYF. Full variable domain (missing parts from reference TRBV11-2 and TRBJ2-7): EAGVAQSPRYKIIEKRQSVAFWCNPISGHATLYWYQQILGQGPKLLIQFQNNGVVDDSQLPKDRFSAERLKGVDSTLKIQPAKLEDSAVYLCASSLRGHYEQYFGPGTRLTVT.

The rearrangement links TRBV7-9 to TRBJ2-7; D is uncertain. With 5 bases removed from V and 6 bases from J, the gap between germline ends came to 11 bases. The CDR3 runs 12 residues. Germline V gene data show CDR1 as SEHNR and CDR2 as FQNEAQ (reference sequence). In nucleotides, the CDR3 is TGTGCCAGCAGCAGTCCGGGCCGCGAGCAGTACTTC. The encoded protein is CASSSPGREQYF.

A few counts support this clone. The V gene is TRBV5-4, the J gene TRBJ2-1; no clear D gene. Trimming pared 3 bases from V and 1 base from J, leaving 11 bases between. Germline loops: CDR1 SGHNT, CDR2 YYREEE (reference sequence). The CDR3 contains 15 residues. CDR3: CASSSPMGSYNEQFF. DNA of the CDR3: TGTGCCAGCAGCTCCCCGATGGGGTCCTACAATGAGCAGTTCTTC.

V and J are TRBV2 and TRBJ2-3; 12 bases are a match to TRBD2. The V gene's germline CDR1 is SNHLY and CDR2 FYNNEI. This CDR3 comprises 17 residues. Trimming took 5 bases from V and 6 from J; bases not matched to a gene: 12. The CDR3 region is CASSTRRLAGVLDTQYF. CDR3 sequence (DNA): TGTGCCAGCAGTACTCGCCGACTAGCGGGAGTTTTGGATACGCAGTATTTT.

The J gene is TRBJ1-4, the V gene TRBV2; a weak D match, TRBD1 (5 bases). V lost 8 bases and J 5 bases, leaving 18 bases between the germline ends. This CDR3 is 15 amino acids long. Germline CDR1 SNHLY, CDR2 FYNNEI. The CDR3 spells CASCPSTVTNEKLFF. The DNA of the CDR3 is TGTGCCAGCTGCCCCTCGACAGTGACGAATGAAAAACTGTTTTTT.

This clone was recorded once. The V gene is TRBV7-9, the J gene TRBJ2-5; D gene uncertain. Germline V gene lookup returns CDR1 SEHNR and CDR2 FQNEAQ (reference sequence). This CDR3 comprises 15 residues. V was trimmed by 5 bases and J by 2 bases, leaving 15 bases between them. The CDR3 here is CASSPAPWIQETQYF. In DNA, the CDR3 is TGTGCCAGCAGCCCCGCCCCTTGGATACAAGAGACCCAGTACTTC.

This clone was recorded only once. The rearrangement joins TRBV4-3 to TRBJ1-1; weak D call: TRBD1 (6 bases). CDR1 and CDR2 from the germline V gene are LGHNA and YSLEER. V lost 6 bases to trimming and J lost 3 bases, with 11 bases between them. The CDR3 runs to 13 residues. The CDR3 DNA is TGCGCCAGCAGGCTGTCAGGGGACACTGAAGCTTTCTTT. Encoded protein: CASRLSGDTEAFF.